The clone carrying this TCR beta chain appeared many times. Per the germline V gene, CDR1 is SGHRS and CDR2 is YFSETQ. The CDR3 runs 16 residues. V was clipped by 4 bases and J by 5 bases; unmatched bases: 12. This specimen comes from a study of T-cell memory formation after mild COVID-19. TCRdb recomputed calls from the 5' RACE reads with MiXCR, one row per CDR3 protein. The sample lists tens of thousands of distinct CDR3 sequences; 6% to 7% were seen once. The V gene is TRBV5-1, the J gene TRBJ2-3; 8 positions match TRBD2. Input material: PBMCs or a T cell subset sorted from them (not recorded which). The source of this sequence is an adult who had mild COVID-19 (a few samples of this study predate the infection). Cell type and time point are not known. The CDR3, as DNA: TGCGCCAGCAGCCCCCAACCGGGACTAGGGGTAGATACGCAGTATTTT. Translated, it gives CASSPQPGLGVDTQYF.